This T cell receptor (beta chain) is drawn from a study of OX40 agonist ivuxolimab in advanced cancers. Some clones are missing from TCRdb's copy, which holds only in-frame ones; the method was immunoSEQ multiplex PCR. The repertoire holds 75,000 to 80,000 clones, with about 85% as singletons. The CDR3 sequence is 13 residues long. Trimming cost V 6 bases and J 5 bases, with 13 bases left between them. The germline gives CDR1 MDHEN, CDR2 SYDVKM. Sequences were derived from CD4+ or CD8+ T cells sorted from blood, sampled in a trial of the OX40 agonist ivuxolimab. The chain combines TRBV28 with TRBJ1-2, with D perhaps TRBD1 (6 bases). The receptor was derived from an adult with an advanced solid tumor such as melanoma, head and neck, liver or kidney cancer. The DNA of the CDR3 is TGTGCCAGCAGCTCCACAGGGAGGTATGGCTACACCTTC. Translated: CASSSTGRYGYTF.